This entry lists 27 T cell receptor beta chains sequenced from one sample in a study of response to subunit inactivated influenza vaccine. TCRdb called the RT-PCR reads again in MiXCR, with one record for every CDR3 protein. The data contain roughly 540,000 distinct CDR3 sequences, roughly a quarter of them singletons. These same records also appear under a second study, on T cells expressing NK-cell markers. That study reports: TCR beta cDNA was made by 5'RACE template switching with UMIs.

The sample was CD4+ T cells sorted from PBMCs, taken roughly 13 days after vaccination. Source of these receptors: a man aged 45-65 years who received an inactivated influenza vaccine.

Details on this clonotype: At one boundary the junction diverges from the germline segment, which might be a read error. This chain uses TRBV18 with TRBJ1-5, with 7 bases matching TRBD1. This CDR3 is 15 amino acids long. The germline CDR1 and CDR2 sequences are KGHSH and LQKENI. DNA for the CDR3: TGTGCCAGTTCACCCAGCGGGACAGTCAATCAGCCCCAGCATTTT. Its protein product is CASSPSGTVNQPQHF.

The chain combines TRBV25-1 with TRBJ2-7; 7 bases are shared with TRBD1. CDR3 length equals 12 residues. Germline CDR1 is MGHDK and CDR2 is SYGVNS. Germline trimming cut 8 bases from V and 3 bases from J; bases unmatched to any gene: 4. In nucleotides, the CDR3 is TGTGCCAGCCTAGGGGGCCTCTACGAGCAGTACTTC. Translated: CASLGGLYEQYF.

This clonotype was seen ten or more times. The chain recombines TRBV5-1 with TRBJ1-1, with D unresolved. The CDR3 is 14 residues long. The V gene lost 0 bases and the J gene lost 0 bases, with 6 bases spanning the gap. The germline V gene has CDR1 SGHRS and CDR2 YFSETQ. Here the CDR3 DNA reads TGCGCCAGCAGCTTGGTACAGATGAACACTGAAGCTTTCTTT. It specifies CASSLVQMNTEAFF.

The chain has TRBV5-5 and TRBJ2-7; D possibly uses TRBD1 or TRBD2 (5 bases each). The CDR3 is 16 residues long. The germline V gene encodes CDR1 SGHKS and CDR2 YYEKEE (reference sequence). V was trimmed by 4 bases and J by 0 bases, leaving 17 bases between them. The CDR3 DNA reads TGTGCCAGCAGCCAGGGACCGGGTCCGAACTCCTACGAGCAGTACTTC. This gives the protein CASSQGPGPNSYEQYF.

The chain joins TRBV12-3 or TRBV12-4 to TRBJ1-5; possible D gene TRBD1, 5 bases. The CDR3 is 14 residues long. Between the trimmed V and J ends, which lost 3 bases and 2 bases, there was a span of 8 bases. The CDR3 here is CASSFVGGNQPQHF. The CDR3 nucleotides are TGTGCCAGCAGTTTTGTAGGGGGCAATCAGCCCCAGCATTTT.

This clonotype occurred a few times. The V call is TRBV7-8, the J call TRBJ2-2, with 9 bases matching TRBD2. V dropped 10 bases and J dropped 7; count of bases not matched to a gene: 10. The CDR3 has 14 amino acids. Germline-derived CDR1 and CDR2 are SGHVS and FQNEAQ. CDR3 sequence reads: CATRASGALGELFF. The CDR3, as DNA: TGTGCCACCCGGGCTAGCGGGGCCCTCGGGGAGCTGTTTTTT. Filled out from reference TRBV7-8 and TRBJ2-2, the complete variable domain reads GAGVSQSPRYKVAKRGQDVALRCDPISGHVSLFWYQQALGQGPEFLTYFQNEAQLDKSGLPSDRFFAERPEGSVSTLKIQRTQQEDSAVYLCATRASGALGELFFGEGSRLTVL.

The CDR3 sequence is CASHQGGNSPLHF. For the CDR3, the DNA is TGTGCCAGCCATCAGGGGGGGAATTCACCCCTCCACTTT. The chain is built from TRBV12-3 or TRBV12-4 and TRBJ1-6; 7 bases line up with TRBD1. The CDR3 runs to 13 residues. J lost 7 bases, V lost 8 bases, and 5 bases had no gene match.

A few counts support this clonotype. CDR3 nucleotide sequence: TGTGCCACCAGTGATACGGGACTAGCGGGGGGAGGTGAGCAGTTCTTC. Translating gives CATSDTGLAGGGEQFF. The chain is built from TRBV24-1 and TRBJ2-1; the match to TRBD2 covers 15 bases. Unmatched junction bases numbered 5, after V lost 3 bases and J lost 9 bases. Germline lookup yields CDR1 KGHDR and CDR2 SFDVKD. CDR3 length equals 16 residues.

This chain uses TRBV20-1 with TRBJ2-5, with a tentative D call TRBD2 (5 bases). V gave up 6 bases and J gave up 0 bases, with 26 bases separating them. The CDR3 extends over 18 amino acids. In germline, CDR1 is DFQATT, CDR2 SNEGSKA (reference sequence). CDR3 protein: CSAEGFRVIRDDQETQYF. In DNA, the CDR3 is TGCAGTGCCGAGGGCTTCCGGGTAATCAGAGACGACCAAGAGACCCAGTACTTC.

This rearrangement joins TRBV6-5 to TRBJ1-4, with TRBD1 identical over 9 bases. Germline CDR1 MNHEY, CDR2 SVGAGI. J gave up 9 bases and V 0 bases, and 2 bases lay outside the gene matches. The CDR3 is 14 residues long. The CDR3 nucleotides read TGTGCCAGCAGTTACTCGGGACAGGGTCAAAAACTGTTTTTT. Translation: CASSYSGQGQKLFF.

This clonotype was counted between two and nine times. This rearrangement joins TRBV30 to TRBJ2-1; tentatively, D is TRBD2 (5 bases). Per the germline V gene, CDR1 is GTSNPN and CDR2 is SVGIG (reference sequence). The CDR3 is made up of 14 amino acids. With 0 bases removed from V and 8 bases from J, the gap between germline ends came to 14 bases. Here the CDR3 reads CAWSVGVMGDEQFF. The CDR3 bases are TGTGCCTGGAGTGTCGGGGTAATGGGCGATGAGCAGTTCTTC. Full variable domain (outside the CDR3, taken from reference TRBV30 and TRBJ2-1): SQTIHQWPATLVQPVGSPLSLECTVEGTSNPNLYWYRQAAGRGLQLLFYSVGIGQISSEVPQNLSASRPQDRQFILSSKKLLLSDSGFYLCAWSVGVMGDEQFFGPGTRLTVL.

This clonotype was seen a few times. The chain links TRBV24-1 to TRBJ1-2; D may be TRBD1 (6 bases). Trimming left V 7 bases short and J 4 bases short, with 12 bases between. The CDR3 contains 13 residues. The germline CDR1 and CDR2 sequences are KGHDR and SFDVKD. In DNA form, the CDR3 reads TGTGCCACCAGCTGGGGGCCTGGCTATGGCTACACCTTC. The encoded protein is CATSWGPGYGYTF.

This clonotype appeared once. V usage is TRBV28 and J usage is TRBJ1-6; D not resolved. The CDR3 has 13 amino acids. Deletions cut 4 bases from V and 8 bases from J, with 9 bases between. Germline-derived CDR1 and CDR2 are MDHEN and SYDVKM. This CDR3 reads CASSSDFDSPLHF. CDR3 in DNA: TGTGCCAGCAGTTCGGACTTTGATTCACCCCTCCACTTT.

A single count supports this clonotype. This chain joins TRBV15 and TRBJ2-1, with TRBD2 identical over 8 bases. The CDR3 runs to 15 residues. Unmatched junction bases numbered 14, after V lost 9 bases and J lost 7 bases. Germline CDR1 and CDR2: LNHNV and YYDKDF (reference sequence). CDR3 DNA: TGTGCCACTGCATTTGGGCGCGGCGGGAGGAATGAGCAGTTCTTC. As protein: CATAFGRGGRNEQFF.

Only a few counts were recorded for this clonotype. This rearrangement joins TRBV10-3 to TRBJ2-5, with D possibly being TRBD2 (5 bases). Germline CDR1 and CDR2: ENHRY and SYGVKD. The CDR3 runs to 15 residues. The V gene lost 4 bases and the J gene lost 0 bases, with 12 bases spanning the gap. CDR3 region: CAISGARRDQETQYF. In DNA form, the CDR3 reads TGTGCCATCAGTGGGGCCAGGCGGGACCAAGAGACCCAGTACTTC.

V is TRBV20-1 and J is TRBJ2-7; perhaps TRBD2 as D (6 bases). Germline assignment: CDR1 DFQATT and CDR2 SNEGSKA (reference sequence). The germline V and J ends were trimmed by 3 bases and 5 bases, with 14 bases remaining between them. The CDR3 spans 13 residues. This CDR3 reads CSASGGEVDEQYF. CDR3 nucleotide sequence: TGCAGTGCTAGTGGTGGGGAGGTCGACGAGCAGTACTTC.

V usage is TRBV6-2 or TRBV6-3 and J usage is TRBJ2-7; 7 positions match TRBD2. The germline gives CDR1 MNHEY, CDR2 SVGEGT. This CDR3 is built from 16 residues. J lost 3 bases, V lost 5 bases, and 13 bases had no gene match. CDR3 protein: CASSTPSGGLDYEQYF. The CDR3, as DNA: TGTGCCAGCAGTACCCCTAGCGGTGGCCTCGACTACGAGCAGTACTTC.

The chain employs TRBV24-1 and TRBJ2-1; D not certain. Trimming shortened V by 3 bases and J by 7 bases, and 18 bases separated the two germline ends. CDR3 size: 16 residues. The germline V gene has CDR1 KGHDR and CDR2 SFDVKD. In DNA form, the CDR3 reads TGTGCCACCAGTGATAACGGGCCTAGAAAGCGAAATGAGCAGTTCTTC. This encodes CATSDNGPRKRNEQFF.

The rearrangement uses TRBV10-3 and TRBJ2-4; TRBD2 matches 7 bases. CDR3 length equals 18 residues. Per the germline V gene, CDR1 is ENHRY and CDR2 is SYGVKD. The V and J ends lost 3 bases and 0 bases, in that order; junction bases with no gene match: 11. CDR3 DNA sequence: TGTGCCATCAGTGACCCCCGCCGGGGGGAGCTAGCCAAAAACATTCAGTACTTC. As protein: CAISDPRRGELAKNIQYF.

The chain links TRBV11-1 to TRBJ1-4; TRBD1 is a possible D gene (5 bases). From germline, CDR1 is SGHAT and CDR2 FQDESV (reference sequence). V was clipped by 5 bases and J by 2 bases, with 27 bases between them. The CDR3 runs 20 residues. CDR3 loop: CASSPYRFRRDRDTNEKLFF. As DNA, the CDR3 is TGTGCCAGCAGCCCCTACCGATTTCGCCGGGACCGTGATACTAATGAAAAACTGTTTTTT.

The CDR3 DNA is TGTGCCAGCAGGGAAGAAGCGGGGGGGACCCAGACCCAGTACTTC. This gives the protein CASREEAGGTQTQYF. The chain links TRBV5-4 to TRBJ2-5; TRBD2 matches at 10 bases. In germline, CDR1 is SGHNT, CDR2 YYREEE (reference sequence). The V and J ends lost 5 bases and 6 bases, in that order; junction bases with no gene match: 10. The CDR3 length is 15 residues.

This clonotype was detected only a few times. The V call is TRBV7-3, the J call TRBJ2-3; perhaps TRBD1 as D (6 bases). The CDR3 has 16 residues. Trimming took off 5 bases at V and 0 bases at J, with 15 bases between the two ends. Looked up from germline, CDR1 is SGHTA and CDR2 is FQGTGA. Here the CDR3 DNA reads TGTGCCAGCAGCCCAGTACAGGGACCTAGCACAGATACGCAGTATTTT. Protein: CASSPVQGPSTDTQYF.

This clonotype was detected once. The chain combines TRBV24-1 with TRBJ2-1; 7 bases are shared with TRBD1. Germline values: CDR1 KGHDR, CDR2 SFDVKD. The CDR3 has 14 residues. Trimming removed 6 bases from V and 2 bases from J; junction bases left unmatched: 3. For the CDR3, the DNA is TGTGCCACCAGTCCCACAGGGGCCTACAATGAGCAGTTCTTC. Encoded protein: CATSPTGAYNEQFF.

The rearrangement joins TRBV12-3 or TRBV12-4 to TRBJ1-5, with D possibly matching TRBD1 (5 bases). CDR3 length: 13 amino acids. Trimming took off 1 base at V and 7 bases at J, with 8 bases between the two ends. The CDR3 DNA reads TGTGCCAGCAGTTTAGAAGGGGAACAGCCCCAGCATTTT. Amino acid sequence: CASSLEGEQPQHF.

This clonotype has more than one count but fewer than ten. The chain has TRBV6-7 and TRBJ1-1; 9 bases are a match to TRBD1. TRBV6-7 is known as an ORF, though its function is uncertain. This CDR3 region has 13 residues. V trimming: 9 bases; J trimming: 1 base; junction bases outside the gene matches: 3. The CDR3 is CASRQGGNTEAFF. CDR3 DNA sequence: TGTGCCAGTAGACAGGGGGGGAACACTGAAGCTTTCTTT.

This clonotype was observed a few times. The chain's CDR3 is CASSLKSSYNEQFF. The CDR3 bases are TGTGCCAGCAGCTTAAAGAGCTCCTACAATGAGCAGTTCTTC. The J gene is TRBJ2-1, the V gene TRBV7-8; no definite D call. This CDR3 has 14 residues. Trimming removed 2 bases at V and 0 bases at J, with 5 bases between. The germline V gene has CDR1 SGHVS and CDR2 FQNEAQ.

This clonotype was seen only a few times. The chain links TRBV6-1 to TRBJ2-5, with TRBD2 matching 7 bases. The CDR3 loop spans 14 amino acids. CDR1 and CDR2 (germline): MNHNS, SASEGT. J gave up 5 bases and V 7 bases, and 10 bases lay outside the gene matches. The CDR3 spells CASNRAGFGETQYF. In DNA form, the CDR3 reads TGTGCCAGCAATAGAGCGGGGTTTGGGGAGACCCAGTACTTC.